In this sample, the clone carrying this T cell receptor (beta chain) turned up many times. The sample is drawn from a study of T cells in Graves' hyperthyroidism and ophthalmopathy. RNA transcripts were the template for amplifying TCR beta CDR3 regions. TCR CDR3 underwent first-round RT-PCR with the HTBI primer set. TCRdb re-derived calls from the multiplex PCR reads in MiXCR, one entry per CDR3 protein. The sample carries fewer than 750,000 distinct CDR3 sequences, approximately 14% recorded once. Patients were excluded because of uncontrolled infection, other autoimmune disease, pregnancy or lactation. Clinical symptoms, serum thyroxine and TRAb, thyroid ultrasound and orbital computed tomography together formed the diagnostic basis. More than 9.5 ml fresh peripheral blood yielded the PBMCs. The CDR3 covers 13 residues. J was trimmed by 8 bases and V by 5 bases; bases with no gene match: 8. Germline-derived CDR1 and CDR2 are SGHAT and FQDESV (reference sequence).

The V and J genes are TRBV11-1 and TRBJ1-1, with 7 bases fitting TRBD1. Sequencing was done on a sample of blood. The receptor's source is a middle-aged woman with Graves' ophthalmopathy. DNA of the CDR3: TGTGCCAGCAGCCGCGACAGGGCGACGGAAGCTTTCTTT. It codes for CASSRDRATEAFF.